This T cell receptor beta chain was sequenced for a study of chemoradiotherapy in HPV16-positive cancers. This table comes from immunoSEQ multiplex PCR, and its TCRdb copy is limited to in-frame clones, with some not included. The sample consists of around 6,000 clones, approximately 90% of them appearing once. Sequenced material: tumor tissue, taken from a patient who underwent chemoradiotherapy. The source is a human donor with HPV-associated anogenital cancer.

CDR3 DNA sequence: TGTGCCAGCAGTGGGGGTCTAGCGGGAGCAAATGAGCAGTTCTTC. This gives the protein CASSGGLAGANEQFF. The chain recombines TRBV27 with TRBJ2-1; TRBD2 matches 10 bases. With 5 bases clipped from V and 7 bases from J, the junction kept 8 bases outside the gene matches. The CDR3 consists of 15 residues. Germline V CDR1 and CDR2: MNHEY, SMNVEV (reference sequence).